This is a list of T cell receptor beta chains from one sample in a study of long-term antiretroviral therapy in people with HIV. The protocol was immunoSEQ multiplex PCR, while the TCRdb copy is restricted to in-frame clones and leaves out a portion. The table includes roughly 18,000 clones, over 70% detected once. Sequenced here: unsorted PBMCs, sampled 2.9 years after starting antiretroviral therapy. The receptors come from a woman aged 25 to 39 with HIV. Both conserved end residues are trimmed from each CDR3. The order of the fields is V gene, D gene, CDR3 protein. The D gene is left open where the match is weak.

TRBV5-1 | NA | ASSPPVPRAPRHGYT
TRBV14 | NA | ASSQVNPGPGGEKLF
TRBV7-2 | NA | ASRGGSRNSPLH
TRBV14 | NA | ASSQGVGAKSDEQF
TRBV9 | NA | ASSSEGGNTGELF
TRBV27 | NA | ASSFALGSYEQY
TRBV6-5 | NA | ASGGNEQF
TRBV2 | TRBD1 | ASSPGQHTDTQY
TRBV7-9 | TRBD1 | ASSGHSGGYEKLF
TRBV10-2 | TRBD2 | ASRSWAGGSNTGELF
TRBV7-3 | TRBD2 | ASSLTGGTGANVLT